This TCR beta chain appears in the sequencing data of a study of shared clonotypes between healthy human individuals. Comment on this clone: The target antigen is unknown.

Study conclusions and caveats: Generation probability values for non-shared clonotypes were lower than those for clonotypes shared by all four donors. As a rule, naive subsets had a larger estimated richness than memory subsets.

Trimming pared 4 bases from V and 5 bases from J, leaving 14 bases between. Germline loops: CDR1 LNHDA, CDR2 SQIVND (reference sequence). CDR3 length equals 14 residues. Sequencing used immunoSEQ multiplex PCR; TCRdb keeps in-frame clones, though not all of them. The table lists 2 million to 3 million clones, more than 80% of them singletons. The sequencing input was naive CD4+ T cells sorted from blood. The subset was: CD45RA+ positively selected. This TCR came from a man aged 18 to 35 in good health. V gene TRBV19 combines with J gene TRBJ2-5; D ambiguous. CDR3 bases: TGTGCCAGTAGTACCCTTTACAGCCGGGAGACCCAGTACTTC. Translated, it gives CASSTLYSRETQYF.